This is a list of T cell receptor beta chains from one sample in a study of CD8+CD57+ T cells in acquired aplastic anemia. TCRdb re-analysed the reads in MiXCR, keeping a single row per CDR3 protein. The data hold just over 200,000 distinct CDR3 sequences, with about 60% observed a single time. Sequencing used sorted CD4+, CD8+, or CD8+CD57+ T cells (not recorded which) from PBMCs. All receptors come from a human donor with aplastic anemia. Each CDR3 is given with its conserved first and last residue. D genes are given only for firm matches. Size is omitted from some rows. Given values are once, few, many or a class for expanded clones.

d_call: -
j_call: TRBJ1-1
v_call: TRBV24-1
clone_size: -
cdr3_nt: TGTGCCACCAGTGACCTGGTTTCCACTGAAGCTTTCTTT
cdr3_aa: CATSDLVSTEAFF

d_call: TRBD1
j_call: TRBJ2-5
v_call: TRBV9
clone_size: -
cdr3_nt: TGTGCCAGCAGCGTAAGACAGGGGGTAGAGACCCAGTACTTC
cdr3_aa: CASSVRQGVETQYF

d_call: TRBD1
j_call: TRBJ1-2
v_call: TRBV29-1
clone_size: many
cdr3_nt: TGCAGCGTCCGCCGACAGGGAGGGTACTATGGCTACACCTTC
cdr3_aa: CSVRRQGGYYGYTF

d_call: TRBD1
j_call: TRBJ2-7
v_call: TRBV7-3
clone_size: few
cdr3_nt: TGTGCCAGCAGCTTAACTACGGGGACAGGGCGGGACGAGCAGTACTTC
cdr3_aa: CASSLTTGTGRDEQYF

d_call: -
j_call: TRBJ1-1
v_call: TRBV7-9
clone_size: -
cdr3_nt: TGTGCCAGCAGCACTAGATCCTTAGGGGACACTGAAGCTTTCTTT
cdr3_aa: CASSTRSLGDTEAFF

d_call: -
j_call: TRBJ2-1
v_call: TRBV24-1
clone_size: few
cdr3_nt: TGTGCCACCAGTGATCCCGGACAGCACAATGAGCAGTTCTTC
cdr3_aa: CATSDPGQHNEQFF

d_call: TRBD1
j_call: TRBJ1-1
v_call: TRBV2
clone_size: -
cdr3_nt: TGTGCCAGTCAGGGGGCGATGAACACTGAAGCTTTCTTT
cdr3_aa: CASQGAMNTEAFF

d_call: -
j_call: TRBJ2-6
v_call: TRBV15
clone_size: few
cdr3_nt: TGTGCCACCAGCAGAGCGGTTCAGGGGCCGGTGGGGGCCAACGTCCTGACTTTC
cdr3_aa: CATSRAVQGPVGANVLTF

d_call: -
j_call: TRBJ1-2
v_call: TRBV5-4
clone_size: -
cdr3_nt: TGTGCCAGCAGCCGGCGGTCAGACAGAAGCTATGGCTACACCTTC
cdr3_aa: CASSRRSDRSYGYTF

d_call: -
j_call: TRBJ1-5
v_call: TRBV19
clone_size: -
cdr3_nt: TGTGCCAGTAGTAACGGGCTCTGGGAGCCCCAGCATTTT
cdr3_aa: CASSNGLWEPQHF

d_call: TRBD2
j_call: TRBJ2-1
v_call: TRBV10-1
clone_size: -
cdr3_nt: TGCGCCAGCAGTGAGGCTGGGACTAGCGCGTACAATGAGCAGTTCTTC
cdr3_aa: CASSEAGTSAYNEQFF

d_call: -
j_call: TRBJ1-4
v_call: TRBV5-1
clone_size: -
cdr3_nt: TGCGCCAGCAGCTTGGGACAGGTTAATGAAAAACTGTTTTTT
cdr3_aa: CASSLGQVNEKLFF

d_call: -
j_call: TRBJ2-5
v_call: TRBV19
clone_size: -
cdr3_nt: TGTGCCAGTAGAGTGAGGGACCAAGAGACCCAGTACTTC
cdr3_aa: CASRVRDQETQYF

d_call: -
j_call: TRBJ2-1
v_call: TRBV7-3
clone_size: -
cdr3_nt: TGTGCCAGCAGCTATTTGCGGGGTAGCTCCTACAATGAGCAGTTCTTC
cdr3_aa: CASSYLRGSSYNEQFF

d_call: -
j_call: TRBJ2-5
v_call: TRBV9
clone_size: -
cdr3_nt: TGTGCCAGCAGCCAAGGGGGGGTCCAAGAGACCCAGTACTTC
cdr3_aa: CASSQGGVQETQYF

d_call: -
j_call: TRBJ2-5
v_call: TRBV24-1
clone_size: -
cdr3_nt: TGTGCCACCAGTGACAGGGTGGGAGGAGAGACCCAGTACTTC
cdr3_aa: CATSDRVGGETQYF

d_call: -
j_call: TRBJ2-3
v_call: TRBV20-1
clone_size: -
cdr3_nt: TGCAGTGCTGCCCCCGGCGGAGGGCCCCAAGATACGCAGTATTTT
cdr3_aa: CSAAPGGGPQDTQYF

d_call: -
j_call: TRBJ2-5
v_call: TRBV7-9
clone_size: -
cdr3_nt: TGTGCCAGCAGCTTAGGGGCCGGACAAGAGACCCAGTACTTC
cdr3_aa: CASSLGAGQETQYF

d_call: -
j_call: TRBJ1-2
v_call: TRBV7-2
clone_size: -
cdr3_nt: TGTGCCAGCAGCTTAGTTCCCGGGAGCTATGGCTACACCTTC
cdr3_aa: CASSLVPGSYGYTF

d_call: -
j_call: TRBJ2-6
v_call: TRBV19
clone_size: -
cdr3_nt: TGTGCCAGTAGTTCACAGTCTACTGGGGCCAACGTCCTGACTTTC
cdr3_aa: CASSSQSTGANVLTF

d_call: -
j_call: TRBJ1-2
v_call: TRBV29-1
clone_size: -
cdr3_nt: TGCAGCGTTGAAGAGATGTACTATGGCTACACCTTC
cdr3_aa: CSVEEMYYGYTF

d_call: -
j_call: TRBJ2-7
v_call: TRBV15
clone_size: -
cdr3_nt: TGTGCCACCAGCAGCTCAGGGTCCCCCTACGAGCAGTACTTC
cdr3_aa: CATSSSGSPYEQYF

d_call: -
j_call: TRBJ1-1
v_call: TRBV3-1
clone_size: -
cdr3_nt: TGTGCCAGCAGCCAGAACACTGAAGCTTTCTTT
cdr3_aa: CASSQNTEAFF

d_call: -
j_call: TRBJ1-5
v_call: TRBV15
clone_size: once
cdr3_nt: TGTGCCACCAGCAGAGATCGGAATCAGCCCCAGCATTTT
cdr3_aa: CATSRDRNQPQHF

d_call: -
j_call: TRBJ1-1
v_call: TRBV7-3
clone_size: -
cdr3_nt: TGTGCCAGCAGCAGGGACTTGCCTGAAGCTTTCTTT
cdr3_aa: CASSRDLPEAFF

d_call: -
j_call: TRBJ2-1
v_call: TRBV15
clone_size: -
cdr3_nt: TGTGCCACCAGCAGAGGACCCGATGGTGAGCAGTTCTTC
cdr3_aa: CATSRGPDGEQFF

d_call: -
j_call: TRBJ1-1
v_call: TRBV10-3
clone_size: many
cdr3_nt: TGTGCCATCAGGGGCTTGGACCCCATGAACACTGAAGCTTTCTTT
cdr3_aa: CAIRGLDPMNTEAFF

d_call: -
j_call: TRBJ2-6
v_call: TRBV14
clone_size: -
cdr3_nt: TGTGCCAGCAGCCAGGGAACAGGGCGTGGGGCCAACGTCCTGACTTTC
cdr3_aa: CASSQGTGRGANVLTF

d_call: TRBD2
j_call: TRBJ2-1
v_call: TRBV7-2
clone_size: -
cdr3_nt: TGTGCCAGCAGCTTATTCTCCTTTAGCGGGAGAGGGTACAATGAGCAGTTCTTC
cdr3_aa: CASSLFSFSGRGYNEQFF

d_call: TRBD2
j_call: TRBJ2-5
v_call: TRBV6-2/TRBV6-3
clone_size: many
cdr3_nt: TGTGCCAGCAGTTTGAGCGGGGGGGCCTTCGAGACCCAGTACTTC
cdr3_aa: CASSLSGGAFETQYF

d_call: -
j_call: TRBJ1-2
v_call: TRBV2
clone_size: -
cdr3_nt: TGTGCCAGCAGTGAAGGGCAGGGCGACGGCTACACCTTC
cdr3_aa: CASSEGQGDGYTF